The T cell receptor (beta chain) under discussion was sequenced for a study of T cell repertoires in cytomegalovirus infection. This clonotype was picked up many times. TCRdb passed the reads through MiXCR, listing each CDR3 protein once. The top ten clones hold around 25% of a sample with 560,000 or so distinct CDR3 sequences, 16% of them seen once. Germline V gene data show CDR1 as SGHTA and CDR2 as FQGNSA. V lost 5 bases and J lost 5; bases outside the gene matches: 6. The CDR3 has 13 amino acids. What was sequenced was CD8+ T cells from PBMCs. V usage is TRBV7-2 and J usage is TRBJ2-7, with 7 bases fitting TRBD1. This clonotype was sampled from a human donor in good health (CMV status not recorded). Some clones in this sample may be carry-over from other donors' samples. The CDR3: CASSRQGDDEQYF. The CDR3 coding sequence is TGTGCCAGCAGCCGACAGGGAGATGACGAGCAGTACTTC.